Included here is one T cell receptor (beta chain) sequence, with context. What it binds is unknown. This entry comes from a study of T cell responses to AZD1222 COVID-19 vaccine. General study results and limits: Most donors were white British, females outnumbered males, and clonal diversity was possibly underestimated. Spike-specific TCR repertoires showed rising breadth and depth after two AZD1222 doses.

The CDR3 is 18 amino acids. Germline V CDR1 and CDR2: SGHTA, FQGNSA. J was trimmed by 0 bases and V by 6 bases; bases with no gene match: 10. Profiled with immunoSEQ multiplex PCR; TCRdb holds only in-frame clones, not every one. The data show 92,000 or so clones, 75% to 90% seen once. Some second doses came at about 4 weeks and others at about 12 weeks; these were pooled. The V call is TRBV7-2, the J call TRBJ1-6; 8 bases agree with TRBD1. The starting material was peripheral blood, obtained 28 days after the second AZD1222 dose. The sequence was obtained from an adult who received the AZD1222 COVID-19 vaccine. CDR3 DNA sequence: TGTGCCAGCAGTTCCATGGGACAGGCGAGCTCCTATAATTCACCCCTCCACTTT. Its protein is CASSSMGQASSYNSPLHF.